The table lists the clone carrying this T cell receptor beta chain with a count of one. This entry is derived from a study of blood T cell repertoires in COVID-19. Overall study context: Samples taken during acute and convalescent COVID-19 were collected in the United States, Italy and Spain. PBMCs, B-cell-depleted T cells, or T cells were the source of the cDNA or gDNA that made up the material.

While infection was still active, Seattle patients were enrolled and then followed longitudinally. Losses at the gene ends were 7 bases for V and 2 bases for J; bases not matched to a gene: 4. Germline V gives CDR1 SGHNT, CDR2 YYREEE (reference sequence). The CDR3 sequence is 13 residues long. Original methodology: The authors estimated nucleated cell counts from reference gene primer amplification. Clones were sequenced by immunoSEQ multiplex PCR, and TCRdb holds only the in-frame ones, with some missing. Clone size and V and J calls were adopted from that table, with D and trimming inferred from the DNA. This table holds about 180,000 clones, roughly four fifths found once.

This clonotype originated in a woman between 65 and 79 years old with COVID-19, enrolled during active disease. The chain recombines TRBV5-4 with TRBJ2-7; 9 bases match TRBD2. Sequencing was carried out using peripheral blood. CDR3 region: CASASGVTYEQYF. CDR3 bases: TGTGCCAGCGCTAGCGGGGTCACCTACGAGCAGTACTTC.